A selection of T cell receptor beta chains follows, all from one sample in a study of CD8 T cells in Susac syndrome. One entry per CDR3 protein results from TCRdb running MiXCR on the immunoSEQ multiplex PCR reads. The data hold under 150,000 distinct CDR3 sequences, with 65% to 90% observed a single time. Sequencing was done on a sample of CD8+ T cells from PBMCs. The receptors derive from a human donor with multiple sclerosis. The CDR3 runs from the conserved cysteine through the conserved F or W. D genes are given only for firm matches. Where a row states a size, it is once, few, many or the class of an expanded clone; other rows omit it.

len	d_gene	abundance	v_gene	j_gene	CDR3nt	CDR3aa
14	NA	NA	TRBV24-1	TRBJ2-2	TGTGCCACCGTGGACAGCAAAAACACCGGGGAGCTGTTTTTT	CATVDSKNTGELFF
21	TRBD1	once	TRBV19	TRBJ1-5	TGTGCCAGTAGTATACAATGGGACAGCGCAACGGATACCTTTAGCAATCAGCCCCAGCATTTT	CASSIQWDSATDTFSNQPQHF
15	NA	NA	TRBV5-5	TRBJ2-7	TGTGCCAGCAGCTTGGGTTGGCAGAACTCCTACGAGCAGTACTTC	CASSLGWQNSYEQYF
13	NA	NA	TRBV19	TRBJ1-2	TGTGCCAGTAGTACCCCCTCCTTTCCTGGCTACACCTTC	CASSTPSFPGYTF
15	NA	NA	TRBV7-8	TRBJ2-7	TGTGCCAGCAGCTTATCGCGGGGAGGGGGTTACGAGCAGTACTTC	CASSLSRGGGYEQYF
15	NA	NA	TRBV7-9	TRBJ2-2	TGTGCCAGCAGCCACCGGGACTTACCGACCGGGGAGCTGTTTTTT	CASSHRDLPTGELFF
16	NA	once	TRBV19	TRBJ2-1	TGTGCCAGTAGTATAAGGTTAACACCTCATAACAATGAGCAGTTCTTC	CASSIRLTPHNNEQFF
15	NA	once	TRBV30	TRBJ2-3	TGTGCCTGGAGTAGGGGGACTACTAGCACAGATACGCAGTATTTT	CAWSRGTTSTDTQYF
14	NA	few	TRBV27	TRBJ2-1	TGTGCCAGCAGTCACGGACTCGTGTACAATGAGCAGTTCTTC	CASSHGLVYNEQFF
15	TRBD1	NA	TRBV19	TRBJ1-1	TGTGCCAGCCAACCGGACAGGGGAGTCGGCACTGAAGCTTTCTTT	CASQPDRGVGTEAFF
17	NA	NA	TRBV3-1	TRBJ1-4	TGTGCCAGCAGCCAAGGATGGACAGACATAGAAAATGAAAAACTGTTTTTT	CASSQGWTDIENEKLFF
13	NA	few	TRBV6-5	TRBJ1-5	TGTGCCAGCAGTTACGGTAGCAATCAGCCCCAGCATTTT	CASSYGSNQPQHF
14	TRBD1	few	TRBV20-1	TRBJ2-2	TGCAGTGCTCAGGACAGGGAGAACACCGGGGAGCTGTTTTTT	CSAQDRENTGELFF
14	NA	NA	TRBV28	TRBJ1-5	TGTGCCAGCAGCCAGGAGGGCGGGTACCAGCCCCAGCATTTT	CASSQEGGYQPQHF
15	NA	NA	TRBV7-9	TRBJ2-1	TGTGCCAGCAGCCTCGGGCCAGGTTGGTACAATGAGCAGTTCTTC	CASSLGPGWYNEQFF
16	NA	NA	TRBV24-1	TRBJ1-5	TGTGCCACCAGTGACCCTAATCGGGGGGGGAATCAGCCCCAGCATTTT	CATSDPNRGGNQPQHF
16	TRBD1	NA	TRBV5-5	TRBJ2-2	TGTGCCAGCAGCCCCACACCCAGGGGGACAGGCTGGGAGCTGTTTTTT	CASSPTPRGTGWELFF
15	NA	NA	TRBV28	TRBJ1-6	TGTGCCAGCAGTTTCGGGAATTTGAACAATTCACCCCTCCACTTT	CASSFGNLNNSPLHF
16	TRBD2	few	TRBV11-2	TRBJ2-2	TGTGCCAGCACAAGGCACGAGCGGGGGGACACCGGGGAGCTGTTTTTT	CASTRHERGDTGELFF
13	NA	NA	TRBV5-1	TRBJ1-1	TGCGCCAGCAGCTTGGCCTGGCAGAATGAAGCTTTCTTT	CASSLAWQNEAFF
13	NA	NA	TRBV24-1	TRBJ1-2	TGTGCCACCAGTGTAATGGCTAACTATGGCTACACCTTC	CATSVMANYGYTF
15	NA	NA	TRBV19	TRBJ2-1	TGTGCCAGTAGTACGCCAGGGTTATCAAGGGGTGAGCAGTTCTTC	CASSTPGLSRGEQFF
16	TRBD2	NA	TRBV7-9	TRBJ2-1	TGTGCCAGCAGCTTGAGGACTAGCGGGGCTTACAATGAGCAGTTCTTC	CASSLRTSGAYNEQFF
16	NA	NA	TRBV19	TRBJ1-4	TGTGCCAGTAGTATAGGGACAGCCGCAACTAATGAAAAACTGTTTTTT	CASSIGTAATNEKLFF
12	NA	NA	TRBV27	TRBJ2-3	TGTGCCAGCAGACGACTATCAGATACGCAGTATTTT	CASRRLSDTQYF
15	NA	NA	TRBV7-8	TRBJ2-2	TGTGCCAGCAGCTTAGAGGGCAGCTTAACCGGGGAGCTGTTTTTT	CASSLEGSLTGELFF
13	NA	NA	TRBV6-1	TRBJ1-1	TGTGCCAGCAACGACCAGGGGCTCGCTGAAGCTTTCTTT	CASNDQGLAEAFF
15	NA	once	TRBV7-2	TRBJ2-1	TGTGCCAGCAGCCCAGGGACTATAGGGGGCAATGAGCAGTTCTTC	CASSPGTIGGNEQFF
12	NA	NA	TRBV23-1	TRBJ2-1	TGCGCCAGCAGTCAAATGAGGGATGAGCAGTTCTTC	CASSQMRDEQFF
11	NA	few	TRBV5-8	TRBJ2-7	TGTGCCAGCAGCGTTATCTACGAGCAGTACTTC	CASSVIYEQYF
14	NA	NA	TRBV4-1	TRBJ1-1	TGCGCCAGCAGCCAAGTTGGGGATGGAACTGAAGCTTTCTTT	CASSQVGDGTEAFF
13	NA	NA	TRBV5-4	TRBJ2-1	TGTGCCAGCAGCCTTAACCAATACAATGAGCAGTTCTTC	CASSLNQYNEQFF
15	NA	NA	TRBV7-2	TRBJ1-2	TGTGCCAGCAGCTTACCAGGAATAACCTTCTATGGCTACACCTTC	CASSLPGITFYGYTF
14	NA	NA	TRBV4-2	TRBJ2-7	TGTGCCAGCAGCCAGGAGCGGCTGGATTACGAGCAGTACTTC	CASSQERLDYEQYF
14	NA	NA	TRBV4-1	TRBJ1-1	TGCGCCAGCAGCCAAGAGCTGGGGGCCACTGAAGCTTTCTTT	CASSQELGATEAFF
15	NA	NA	TRBV3-1	TRBJ2-7	TGTGCCAGCAGCCGCGCGGGGTCCCCCTCCTACGAGCAGTACTTC	CASSRAGSPSYEQYF
14	NA	NA	TRBV5-1	TRBJ2-7	TGCGCCAGCAGCTCGCGGGACGGAGACTACGAGCAGTACTTC	CASSSRDGDYEQYF
16	NA	NA	TRBV6-5	TRBJ1-3	TGTGCCAGCAGTTCCCCGGGATTATCTACTGGAAACACCATATATTTT	CASSSPGLSTGNTIYF
15	NA	NA	TRBV11-2	TRBJ2-1	TGTGCCAGCAGCTCCTACGGAGCAACCTACAATGAGCAGTTCTTC	CASSSYGATYNEQFF
17	TRBD2	NA	TRBV12-3/TRBV12-4	TRBJ2-3	TGTGCCAGCAGTTCCCGGGTAAGACTAGCGGGGATATATACGCAGTATTTT	CASSSRVRLAGIYTQYF
14	TRBD1	few	TRBV6-1	TRBJ2-1	TGTGCCAGCAGTTTATTGGGACAGAACAATGAGCAGTTCTTC	CASSLLGQNNEQFF
12	NA	NA	TRBV6-5	TRBJ2-6	TGTGCCACCGAATCTGGGGCCAACGTCCTGACTTTC	CATESGANVLTF
16	TRBD1	NA	TRBV27	TRBJ2-3	TGTGCCAGCAGTCGTGGACAGGGCTTGGCTTTAGATACGCAGTATTTT	CASSRGQGLALDTQYF
13	NA	NA	TRBV7-9	TRBJ1-2	TGTGCCAGCAGCTTAGTAGGGGGGCCCGGCTACACCTTC	CASSLVGGPGYTF
12	NA	NA	TRBV11-3	TRBJ1-1	TGTGCCAGCAGCCCCCGGGGAGATGAAGCTTTCTTT	CASSPRGDEAFF
15	NA	once	TRBV6-2/TRBV6-3	TRBJ2-3	TGTGCCAGCAGTTACTATTCGGCGGGAACAGATACGCAGTATTTT	CASSYYSAGTDTQYF
19	TRBD2	NA	TRBV7-2	TRBJ2-1	TGTGCCAGCAGCTTAGTTAGGACTAGTTCCCCGGCAGCCTACAATGAGCAGTTCTTC	CASSLVRTSSPAAYNEQFF
19	TRBD1	NA	TRBV5-1	TRBJ2-2	TGCGCCAGCAGCTTCACGAATCCGGTTCGGACAGGGGGTACCGGGGAGCTGTTTTTT	CASSFTNPVRTGGTGELFF
13	NA	NA	TRBV27	TRBJ2-7	TGTGCCAGCAGTTTGGGGACGGCCTACGAGCAGTACTTC	CASSLGTAYEQYF
15	NA	NA	TRBV19	TRBJ1-2	TGTGCCAGTAGTATGGAAATAGGTGGGGGGCGCGGCTACACCTTC	CASSMEIGGGRGYTF
13	NA	NA	TRBV13	TRBJ1-1	TGTGCCAGCAGCCTTAATCTATGGACTGAAGCTTTCTTT	CASSLNLWTEAFF
15	NA	once	TRBV9	TRBJ1-1	TGTGCCAGCAGTGAAGATTGGAAACTGAACACTGAAGCTTTCTTT	CASSEDWKLNTEAFF